The 8 T cell receptor beta chains below come from one sample, sequenced in a study of metastatic and nonmetastatic thyroid tumors. Treatment of any kind had been given to no patient before thyroid surgery. TCRdb used MiXCR to call clones anew from the PCR reads. The data hold 10,000 to 15,000 clones, with around a third observed a single time. The source material was tumor tissue. These receptor sequences come from a female donor with papillary thyroid cancer or a benign thyroid nodule (not recorded which). Some clones in this sample may be carry-over from other donors' samples.

At least ten counts were recorded for this clone. The chain links TRBV5-1 to TRBJ2-5; 12 nucleotides agree with TRBD2. V lost 4 bases to trimming and J lost 5 bases; unmatched junction nucleotides: 12. Germline assignment: CDR1 SGHRS and CDR2 YFSETQ. The CDR3 is made up of 17 amino acids. The CDR3 DNA reads as TGCGCCAGCAGCCTCACAGGACTAGCGGGGATGGGGGAGACCCAGTACTTC. Residues: CASSLTGLAGMGETQYF.

The V and J genes are TRBV12-3 or TRBV12-4 and TRBJ2-1; either TRBD1 or TRBD2 may supply D (5 bases each). V shed 3 bases and J shed 4 bases, with 10 bases lying between them. The CDR3 is 14 amino acids. Written as DNA, the CDR3 is TGTGCCAGCAGTTTTGGGACGGGTTACAATGAGCAGTTCTTC. Translating gives CASSFGTGYNEQFF.

The chain uses TRBV10-2 and TRBJ1-6, with D perhaps matching TRBD1 (6 bases). The V end was cut by 10 bases, the J end by 12 bases, with 19 bases between. The CDR3 consists of 13 residues. The germline CDR1 and CDR2 sequences are WSHSY and SAAADI. CDR3 DNA sequence: TGCGCCACCTGCCCGGCGGGGGCTGAACCCCTCCACTTT. Its translation: CATCPAGAEPLHF.

This clone is large. This rearrangement joins TRBV6-2 or TRBV6-3 to TRBJ1-5, with D perhaps matching TRBD1 (5 bases). Looked up from germline, CDR1 is MNHEY and CDR2 is SVGEGT. V was clipped by 4 bases and J by 2 bases, with 21 bases between them. The CDR3 runs to 18 residues. The CDR3 protein is CASSSTLPGRPGNQPQHF. The DNA of the CDR3 is TGTGCCAGCAGTTCAACCTTACCGGGGCGACCGGGCAATCAGCCCCAGCATTTT.

This clone was seen repeatedly, ten times or more. The rearrangement joins TRBV20-1 to TRBJ2-4; D gene uncertain. V was cut by 6 bases and J by 3 bases, with 18 bases left in between. There are 15 residues in the CDR3. The germline V gene encodes CDR1 DFQATT and CDR2 SNEGSKA (reference sequence). CDR3 residues: CSARPRVSSKNIQYF. The CDR3 bases are TGCAGTGCCAGGCCCCGGGTTTCTAGCAAAAACATTCAGTACTTC.

This chain connects TRBV6-5 to TRBJ2-1; weak D call: TRBD2 (5 bases). Germline CDR1 reads MNHEY; CDR2 reads SVGAGI. The CDR3 consists of 14 residues. The V gene lost 3 bases and the J gene lost 4 bases, with 10 bases spanning the gap. CDR3 sequence (DNA): TGTGCCAGCAGTTATAACGGGGTTTACAATGAGCAGTTCTTC. It yields the protein CASSYNGVYNEQFF.

In this sample, this clone turned up many times. The chain couples TRBV7-9 to TRBJ1-3; the D is unclear. Trimming removed 3 bases from V and 3 bases from J, with 6 bases in between. The CDR3 runs to 13 residues. From germline, CDR1 is SEHNR and CDR2 FQNEAQ (reference sequence). The chain's CDR3 is CASSLEFGNTIYF. The CDR3 nucleotides are TGTGCCAGCAGCTTGGAGTTTGGAAACACCATATATTTT.

This clone has a handful of counts. A junction boundary mismatches the germline segment, possibly from a read error. The CDR3 spells CAISLRDRGGQYF. The CDR3 coding sequence is TGTGCAATCAGCCTTAGGGACAGGGGCGGGCAGTACTTC. The chain uses TRBV10-3 and TRBJ2-7; 10 bases are shared with TRBD1. The CDR3 has 13 residues. The V gene's germline CDR1 is ENHRY and CDR2 SYGVKD.